This T cell receptor (beta chain) comes out of a study of cytomegalovirus exposure and HLA in healthy donors. With regard to this clone: The antigen remains unidentified.

This PCR relied on a set of 60 Vbeta primers and 13 Jbeta primers. Libraries were prepared by immunoSEQ multiplex PCR; TCRdb keeps only in-frame clonotypes and omits some of them. The sample's table shows approximately 27,000 clones. CDR1 is SGHKS and CDR2 is YYEKEE in the germline V gene (reference sequence). Trimming left V 4 bases short and J 4 bases short, with 12 bases between. CDR3 length: 14 amino acids. Study observations and caveats: The authors considered a cluster of highly shared sequence variants likely to be a sequencing artifact.

Input material: PBMCs. This sequence was found in a man aged 25 to 45 in good health and CMV-seronegative. The chain carries TRBV5-5 and TRBJ2-1; D might be TRBD2 (5 bases). The CDR3: CASSPSSHYNEQFF. In DNA form, the CDR3 reads TGTGCCAGCAGCCCATCTAGCCATTACAATGAGCAGTTCTTC.